Listed here is a single T cell receptor (beta chain). Germline values: CDR1 SGHRS, CDR2 YFSETQ. The V gene lost 4 bases and the J gene lost 1 base, with 8 bases spanning the gap. The CDR3 is 13 residues long. Only in-frame clones appear in the TCRdb table, and some are missing; sequencing was by immunoSEQ multiplex PCR. The sample holds 65,000 to 95,000 clones, about 82% seen once. This record belongs to a study of blood T cell repertoires in COVID-19. The clonotype was recovered from a man older than 75 with active or convalescent COVID-19. This chain connects TRBV5-1 to TRBJ2-5, with D tentatively TRBD1 (5 bases). The sample consisted of peripheral blood. The CDR3 loop reads CASSVQAQETQYF. Here the CDR3 DNA reads TGCGCCAGCAGCGTACAGGCCCAAGAGACCCAGTACTTC.